The present entry profiles one TCR beta chain with its context. Its antigen is unknown. No per-base quality is available; no much larger clone lies one base away. This sample stems from a study of blood T cell repertoires in COVID-19 (dated by TCRdb to between 2020 and 2021). General notes on the study: The collaborator samples originated in the United States, Italy and Spain and spanned the acute and convalescent phases of COVID-19. The samples were drawn from the first 160 participants of the ongoing ImmuneRACE study and from 1,200 or so subjects provided by 6 global collaborators. Deeply sampled blood TCRbeta repertoires from subjects exposed to, actively infected with, or recovered from COVID-19 were included in the dataset. HLA class I and class II types, where available, came from metadata supplied by the sample provider rather than from assay-based typing. A de-identified subject ID, COVID-19 status, age in years and sex were almost always included in the sample metadata. A freely available public database, intended as a resource for researchers studying the immune response to SARS-CoV-2, is where the repertoires were released. The prospective study material was composed of cDNA or gDNA derived from T cells, B-cell-depleted T cells, or PBMCs.

General conclusions and limits of the study: Clinical and demographic metadata were provided uncurated, with the amount varying by source and participant.

TCRbeta CDR3 regions were amplified from genomic DNA by means of the immunoSEQ Assay, a bias-controlled multiplex PCR. The authors' pipeline ran thus. Within the assay, amplification of reference gene primers was used to estimate how many nucleated cells each sample contained. To quantify the absolute abundance of each unique TCRbeta CDR3 rearrangement, sequence reads were collapsed and filtered. Productive Simpson clonality was computed per sample as the square root of Simpson's diversity index over productive rearrangements. This immuneACCESS table, as held by TCRdb, lists in-frame sequences with V and J called but not all clones. Of the missing ones, under half trace to an unresolved V gene in checked studies; the others have no known cause. For V, J and clone size, that table is used; D and trimming come from the DNA. The sample table records about 33,000 clones; around 90% of these occur just once. The ten top clones hold roughly 6.3% of the sample.

Collaborating institutions collected whole blood in K2EDTA tubes following their own protocols. For TCRbeta analysis, collaborators shipped samples in one of three forms: frozen whole blood, isolated PBMCs, or DNA extracted from either of those sample types. CDR1 is given as SGHTA and CDR2 as FQGTGA, both from the germline V gene. Here V drops 5 bases and J drops 7 bases, and the junction holds 13 bases not matched to any gene. The CDR3 runs 15 amino acids, cysteine and phenylalanine included. Left in the record is the CDR3 DNA by itself, 45 bases read in frame from the first base. The clonotype comes from a human donor in a cohort sampled during active COVID-19. The source material was peripheral blood. Recombination linked TRBV7-3 to TRBJ2-5; the central 7 bases match TRBD2. The CDR3 amino acid sequence is: CASSPGERGGGTQYF. The DNA sequence is given as TGTGCCAGCAGCCCCGGGGAGCGCGGGGGAGGGACCCAGTACTTC.